These 5 T cell receptor beta chains share one sample of origin, sequenced in a study of T cells in Graves' hyperthyroidism and ophthalmopathy. RNA transcripts were the template for amplifying TCR beta CDR3 regions. RT-PCR in the first round (using the HTBI primer set) targeted the TCR CDR3. In TCRdb, the multiplex PCR reads were re-called with MiXCR into one record per CDR3 protein. The table records around 580,000 distinct CDR3 sequences, 16% of them present only once. Sequencing was done on a sample of blood. The receptors stem from a woman aged 18-35 years with Graves' hyperthyroidism.

This clonotype was detected only a few times. The rearrangement joins TRBV20-1 to TRBJ2-3; D remains unclear. V lost 0 bases, J lost 0 bases, and 7 bases lay in between. The CDR3 extends over 14 amino acids. Germline CDR1 is DFQATT and CDR2 is SNEGSKA (reference sequence). This CDR3 reads CSARDKGSTDTQYF. Written as DNA, the CDR3 is TGCAGTGCTAGAGATAAGGGAAGCACAGATACGCAGTATTTT.

This clonotype was observed many times. The genes are TRBV28 and TRBJ2-6; perhaps TRBD1 as D (6 bases). In germline, CDR1 is MDHEN, CDR2 SYDVKM. The CDR3 loop spans 18 amino acids. V lost 5 bases to trimming and J lost 1 base, with 18 bases between them. CDR3 sequence: CASSAQGGFESGANVLTF. The CDR3 nucleotides read TGTGCCAGCAGTGCTCAAGGGGGATTTGAGTCTGGGGCCAACGTCCTGACTTTC.

This clonotype was seen more than once but under ten times. V gene TRBV24-1 combines with J gene TRBJ2-1; unclear D gene. This CDR3 comprises 13 residues. Germline loops: CDR1 KGHDR, CDR2 SFDVKD. V was pared by 2 bases and J by 2 bases, with 3 bases between. For the CDR3, the DNA is TGTGCCACCAGTGATTCAACCTACAATGAGCAGTTCTTC. It encodes CATSDSTYNEQFF.

This clonotype turned up a few times. V usage is TRBV15 and J usage is TRBJ1-6; D ambiguous. V lost 5 bases to trimming and J lost 6 bases, with 17 bases between them. This CDR3 spans 16 amino acids. CDR1 LNHNV and CDR2 YYDKDF come from the germline V gene (reference sequence). The CDR3 nucleotides read TGTGCCACCAGCTCCCAAGGTGTAGGTCCTAATTCACCCCTCCACTTT. It translates to CATSSQGVGPNSPLHF.

This chain joins TRBV7-2 and TRBJ2-2; TRBD2 matches at 16 bases. Germline V gene lookup returns CDR1 SGHTA and CDR2 FQGNSA. Trimming removed 2 bases from V and 6 bases from J; junction bases left unmatched: 6. CDR3 length: 18 residues. The chain's CDR3 is CASSLSGTSGRVAGELFF. CDR3 in DNA: TGTGCCAGCAGCTTATCCGGGACTAGCGGGAGGGTGGCCGGGGAGCTGTTTTTT.